Shown below are 10 T cell receptor beta chains from a single sample sequenced in a study of follicular helper T cells after annual influenza vaccination (dated by TCRdb to the late 2010s). The method was the immunoSEQ multiplex PCR assay. This is the immuneACCESS table as TCRdb keeps it, with only in-frame sequences that have V and J called. A part of the clones is gone; compared with another copy, unresolved V genes explain less than half, and the rest is unexplained. This sample comprises fewer than 15,000 clones, nearly 80% of them detected only once. The leading ten clones occupy 0.4% to 0.55% of the sample. The time point tag for this specimen amounts to: 2015-2016 season, pre-vaccination. The sequenced sample was CXCR5- memory CD4+ T cells sorted from blood, obtained on the day of influenza vaccination. Per the publication, the cell subset or site label means: CXCR5- memory CD4 T cells. The receptors stem from an adult who received the influenza vaccine.

This clone was picked up a small number of times. The chain uses TRBV5-4 and TRBJ1-6; D unresolved. CDR1 is SGHNT and CDR2 is YYREEE in the germline V gene (reference sequence). V was cut by 0 bases and J by 6 bases, with 7 bases left in between. There are 14 residues in the CDR3. CDR3 nucleotide sequence: TGTGCCAGCAGCTTGGAACGGATTAATTCACCCCTCCACTTT. It yields the protein CASSLERINSPLHF.

The chain has TRBV5-4 and TRBJ2-5; TRBD2 matches 12 bases. V shed 1 base and J 5 bases; nucleotides not matched to a gene: 9. The CDR3 contains 17 residues. Looked up from germline, CDR1 is SGHNT and CDR2 is YYREEE (reference sequence). As DNA, the CDR3 is TGTGCCAGCAGCTTGCTGCCTAGCGGGGGGGCATGGGAGACCCAGTACTTC. Translation: CASSLLPSGGAWETQYF.

V usage is TRBV4-2 and J usage is TRBJ1-5; D gene unclear. V lost 1 base and J lost 1, with 8 bases in between. This CDR3 comprises 15 residues. Per the germline V gene, CDR1 is LGHNA and CDR2 is YNFKEQ. CDR3 bases: TGTGCCAGCAGCCAAGGTGAGCAGAGCAATCAGCCCCAGCATTTT. Translation gives CASSQGEQSNQPQHF.

The chain links TRBV7-9 to TRBJ2-1; 9 nucleotides line up with TRBD2. CDR1 and CDR2 (germline): SEHNR, FQNEAQ (reference sequence). V trimming: 5 bases; J trimming: 7 bases; junction bases outside the gene matches: 3. The CDR3 sequence is 13 residues long. CDR3 region: CASSISGRNEQFF. The CDR3 DNA reads as TGTGCCAGCAGCATCAGCGGGAGGAATGAGCAGTTCTTC.

The chain uses TRBV7-9 and TRBJ1-1; D unresolved. The ends were cut back, 3 bases at V and 0 bases at J, with 11 bases in the middle. This CDR3 has 15 amino acids. Per germline, CDR1 SEHNR and CDR2 FQNEAQ (reference sequence). This CDR3 reads CASSLMVTLNTEAFF. The CDR3 nucleotides read TGTGCCAGCAGCTTGATGGTAACATTGAACACTGAAGCTTTCTTT. Supplemented by reference TRBV7-9 and TRBJ1-1, the full variable domain reads DTGVSQNPRHKITKRGQNVTFRCDPISEHNRLYWYRQTLGQGPEFLTYFQNEAQLEKSRLLSDRFSAERPKGSFSTLEIQRTEQGDSAMYLCASSLMVTLNTEAFFGQGTRLTVV.

This chain joins TRBV7-7 and TRBJ2-1, with TRBD2 identical over 14 bases. Germline V lookup: CDR1 SSHAT, CDR2 FNYEAQ (reference sequence). This CDR3 comprises 15 residues. V trimming: 5 bases; J trimming: 6 bases; junction bases outside the gene matches: 3. CDR3 region: CASSAGTSGGNEQFF. The CDR3 DNA sequence: TGTGCCAGCAGCGCCGGGACTAGCGGGGGCAATGAGCAGTTCTTC.

The chain links TRBV11-2 to TRBJ2-6, with D uncertain. The germline gives CDR1 SGHAT, CDR2 FQNNGV. Trimming cost V 8 bases and J 4 bases, with 3 bases left between them. This CDR3 is 11 amino acids long. CDR3 nucleotides: TGTGCCAGCGGGGGGGCCAACGTCCTGACTTTC. Amino acid sequence: CASGGANVLTF.

The rearrangement joins TRBV5-5 to TRBJ2-7; 9 bases match TRBD1. The V gene's germline CDR1 is SGHKS and CDR2 YYEKEE (reference sequence). Trimming took 4 bases from V and 6 from J; bases not matched to a gene: 8. CDR3 size: 14 residues. The CDR3 nucleotides read TGTGCCAGCAGCCCGGGACAGGGATATTTCGAGCAGTACTTC. Its translation: CASSPGQGYFEQYF.

The V gene is TRBV7-7, the J gene TRBJ2-1; possibly TRBD1 for D (6 bases). Germline CDR1 and CDR2: SSHAT and FNYEAQ (reference sequence). The CDR3 totals 14 residues. Trimming left V 5 bases short and J 4 bases short, with 12 bases between. The DNA of the CDR3 is TGTGCCAGCAGCCCCGGGACACAATACAATGAGCAGTTCTTC. Amino acids: CASSPGTQYNEQFF. The variable domain in full, completed from reference TRBV7-7 and TRBJ2-1, reads GAGVSQSPRYKVTKRGQDVTLRCDPISSHATLYWYQQALGQGPEFLTYFNYEAQPDKSGLPSDRFSAERPEGSISTLTIQRTEQRDSAMYRCASSPGTQYNEQFFGPGTRLTVL.

The V gene is TRBV29-1, the J gene TRBJ1-2; D gene ambiguous. The CDR3 spans 10 residues. V was clipped by 7 bases and J by 5 bases, with 8 bases between them. CDR1 and CDR2 from the germline V gene are SQVTM and ANQGSEA. The CDR3 DNA reads TGCAGCGGTGGGGATTATGGCTACACCTTC. Translated: CSGGDYGYTF.